The present TCR beta chain was sequenced within a study of blood T cells in healthy people across ages. This clonotype appeared a few times. The CDR3 extends over 13 amino acids. V lost 6 bases to trimming and J lost 4 bases, with 12 bases between them. Germline values: CDR1 MNHEY, CDR2 SMNVEV (reference sequence). Next came a second PCR, run for about 7 to 12 cycles, which used a sample-barcoded 5' primer along with a J-beta primer mix. MiXCR was run by TCRdb on the 5' RACE reads, yielding one entry per CDR3 protein. The sample has about 760,000 distinct CDR3 sequences; 20% to 30% are singletons. This same sample was also part of a study on T cells of mothers and their children. From that study: Slightly higher, non-significant overlap characterized related mother-child pairs relative to unrelated pairs.

Material: blood. This TCR derives from a boy aged 5-17 years in good health. The chain recombines TRBV27 with TRBJ1-2, with D hard to call. The CDR3 region has the DNA TGTGCCAGCAGCCTGAGACCGGGCTATGGCTACACCTTC. This codes for CASSLRPGYGYTF.